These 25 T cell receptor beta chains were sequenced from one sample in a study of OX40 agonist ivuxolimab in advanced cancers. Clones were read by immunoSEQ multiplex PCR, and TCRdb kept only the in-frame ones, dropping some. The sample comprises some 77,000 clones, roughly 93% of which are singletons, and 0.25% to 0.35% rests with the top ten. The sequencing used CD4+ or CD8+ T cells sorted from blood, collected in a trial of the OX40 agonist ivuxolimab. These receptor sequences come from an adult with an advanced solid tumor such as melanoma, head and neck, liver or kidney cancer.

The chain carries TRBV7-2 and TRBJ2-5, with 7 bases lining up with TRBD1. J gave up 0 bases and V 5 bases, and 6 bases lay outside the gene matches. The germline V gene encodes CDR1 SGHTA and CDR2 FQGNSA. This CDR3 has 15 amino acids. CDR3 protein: CASSKGTAYQETQYF. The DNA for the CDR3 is TGTGCCAGCAGCAAGGGGACAGCGTACCAAGAGACCCAGTACTTC.

CDR3 nucleotides: TGCAGCGTTGAAGATCAGGGTCGACCCTACGAGCAGTACTTC. Its translation: CSVEDQGRPYEQYF. This chain uses TRBV29-1 with TRBJ2-7; perhaps TRBD1 as D (5 bases). Trimming took off 0 bases at V and 2 bases at J, with 11 bases between the two ends. Germline assignment: CDR1 SQVTM and CDR2 ANQGSEA. This CDR3 spans 14 amino acids.

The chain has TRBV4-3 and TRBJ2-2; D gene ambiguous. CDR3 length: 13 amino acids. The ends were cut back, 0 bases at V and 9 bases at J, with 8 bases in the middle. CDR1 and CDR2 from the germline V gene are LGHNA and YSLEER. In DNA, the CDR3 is TGCGCCAGCAGCCAAGATAACTCCCGGGAGCTGTTTTTT. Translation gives CASSQDNSRELFF.

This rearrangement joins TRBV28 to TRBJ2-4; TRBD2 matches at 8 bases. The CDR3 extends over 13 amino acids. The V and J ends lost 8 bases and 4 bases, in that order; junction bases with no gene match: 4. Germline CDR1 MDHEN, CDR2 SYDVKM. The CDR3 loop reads CASRPSGKNIQYF. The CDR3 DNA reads TGTGCCAGCCGCCCTAGCGGGAAAAACATTCAGTACTTC.

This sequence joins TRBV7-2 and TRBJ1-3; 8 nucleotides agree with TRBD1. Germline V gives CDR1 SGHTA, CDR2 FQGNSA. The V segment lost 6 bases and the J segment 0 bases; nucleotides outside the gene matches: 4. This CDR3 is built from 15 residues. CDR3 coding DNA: TGTGCCAGCAGACCGACAGGGGCCTCTGGAAACACCATATATTTT. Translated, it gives CASRPTGASGNTIYF.

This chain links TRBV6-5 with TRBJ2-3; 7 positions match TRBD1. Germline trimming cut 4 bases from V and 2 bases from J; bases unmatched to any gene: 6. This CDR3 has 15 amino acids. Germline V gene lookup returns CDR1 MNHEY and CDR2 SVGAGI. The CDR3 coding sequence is TGTGCCAGCAGTTTACAGGGACAGCACACAGATACGCAGTATTTT. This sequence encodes CASSLQGQHTDTQYF.

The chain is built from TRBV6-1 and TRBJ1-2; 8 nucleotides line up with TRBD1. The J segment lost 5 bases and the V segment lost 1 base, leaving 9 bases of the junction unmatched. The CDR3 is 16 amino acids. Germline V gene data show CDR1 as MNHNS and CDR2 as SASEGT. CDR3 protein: CASSEDQGATTYGYTF. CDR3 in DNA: TGTGCCAGCAGTGAAGATCAGGGGGCGACCACTTATGGCTACACCTTC.

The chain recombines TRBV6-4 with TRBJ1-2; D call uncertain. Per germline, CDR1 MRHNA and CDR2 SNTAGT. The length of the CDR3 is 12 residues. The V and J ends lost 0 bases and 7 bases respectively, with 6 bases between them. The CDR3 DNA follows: TGTGCCAGCAGTGACTCTGAGCGTGGCTACACCTTC. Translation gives CASSDSERGYTF.

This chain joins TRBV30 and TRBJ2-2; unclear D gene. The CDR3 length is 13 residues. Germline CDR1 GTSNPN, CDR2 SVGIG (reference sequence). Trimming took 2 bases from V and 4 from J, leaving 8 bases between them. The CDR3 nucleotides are TGTGCCTGGAGTAGTTTTACCACCGGGGAGCTGTTTTTT. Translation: CAWSSFTTGELFF.

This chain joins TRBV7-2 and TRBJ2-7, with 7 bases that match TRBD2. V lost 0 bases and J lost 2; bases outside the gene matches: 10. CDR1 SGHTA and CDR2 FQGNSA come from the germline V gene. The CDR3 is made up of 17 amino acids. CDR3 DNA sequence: TGTGCCAGCAGCTTAGCCGTGGCGGGAGCAGTGCCCTACGAGCAGTACTTC. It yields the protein CASSLAVAGAVPYEQYF. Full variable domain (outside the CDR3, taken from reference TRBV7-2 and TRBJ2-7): GAGVSQSPSNKVTEKGKDVELRCDPISGHTALYWYRQSLGQGLEFLIYFQGNSAPDKSGLPSDRFSAERTGGSVSTLTIQRTQQEDSAVYLCASSLAVAGAVPYEQYFGPGTRLTVT.

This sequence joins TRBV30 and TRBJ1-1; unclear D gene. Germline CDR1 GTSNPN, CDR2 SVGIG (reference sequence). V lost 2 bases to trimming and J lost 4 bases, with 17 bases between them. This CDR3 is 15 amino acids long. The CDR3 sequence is CAWSYQVGVSTEAFF. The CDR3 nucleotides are TGTGCCTGGAGTTACCAGGTTGGGGTCAGCACTGAAGCTTTCTTT.

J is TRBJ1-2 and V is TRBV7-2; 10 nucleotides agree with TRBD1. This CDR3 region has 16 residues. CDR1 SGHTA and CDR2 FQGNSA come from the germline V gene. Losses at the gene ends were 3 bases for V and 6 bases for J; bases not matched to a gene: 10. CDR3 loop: CASSFYQRTGGNGYTF. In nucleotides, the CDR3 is TGTGCCAGCAGCTTTTACCAAAGGACAGGGGGTAATGGCTACACCTTC.

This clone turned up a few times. CDR3 coding DNA: TGTGCCAGCAGTTACTCGACCAGGGGGCTCACTGAAGCTTTCTTT. Protein product: CASSYSTRGLTEAFF. This chain links TRBV6-5 with TRBJ1-1; 8 positions agree with TRBD1. Germline loops: CDR1 MNHEY, CDR2 SVGAGI. Unmatched junction bases numbered 4, after V lost 0 bases and J lost 4 bases. The CDR3 covers 15 residues.

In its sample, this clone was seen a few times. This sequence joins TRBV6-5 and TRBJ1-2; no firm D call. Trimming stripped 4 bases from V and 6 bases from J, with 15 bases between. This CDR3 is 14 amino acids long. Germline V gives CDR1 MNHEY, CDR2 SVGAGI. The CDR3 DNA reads TGTGCCAGCAGTTTGGACGGCGCTACTAATGGCTACACCTTC. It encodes CASSLDGATNGYTF.

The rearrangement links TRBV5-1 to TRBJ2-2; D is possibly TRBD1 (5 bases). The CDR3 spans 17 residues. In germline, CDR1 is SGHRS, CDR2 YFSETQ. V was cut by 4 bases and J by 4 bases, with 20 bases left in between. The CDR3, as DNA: TGCGCCAGCAGCCCCCTGGGGCGGCAAGACCTCACCGGGGAGCTGTTTTTT. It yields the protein CASSPLGRQDLTGELFF.

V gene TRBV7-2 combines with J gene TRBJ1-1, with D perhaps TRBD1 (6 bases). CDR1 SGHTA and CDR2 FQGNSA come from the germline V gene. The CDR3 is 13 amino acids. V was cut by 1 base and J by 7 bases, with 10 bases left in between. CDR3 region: CASSLGGALEAFF. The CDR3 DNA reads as TGTGCCAGCAGCTTAGGGGGGGCCCTTGAAGCTTTCTTT.

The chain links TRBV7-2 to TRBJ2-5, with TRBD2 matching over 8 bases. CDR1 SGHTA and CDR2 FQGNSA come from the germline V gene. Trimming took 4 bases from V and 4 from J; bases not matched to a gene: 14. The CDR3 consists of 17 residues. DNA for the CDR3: TGTGCCAGCAGCTCCCGCCGTGGCGGGGGGTGGTCAGAGACCCAGTACTTC. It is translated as CASSSRRGGGWSETQYF.

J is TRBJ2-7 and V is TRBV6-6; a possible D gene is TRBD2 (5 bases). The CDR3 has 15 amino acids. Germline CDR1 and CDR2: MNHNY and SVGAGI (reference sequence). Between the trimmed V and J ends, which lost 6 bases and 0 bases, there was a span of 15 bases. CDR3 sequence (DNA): TGTGCCAGCAGCGTATCCCGGGATTCCTCCTACGAGCAGTACTTC. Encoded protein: CASSVSRDSSYEQYF.

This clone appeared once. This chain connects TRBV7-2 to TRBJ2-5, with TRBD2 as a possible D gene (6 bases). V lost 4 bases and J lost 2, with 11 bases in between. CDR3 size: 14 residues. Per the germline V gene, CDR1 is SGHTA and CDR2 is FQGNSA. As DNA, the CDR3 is TGTGCCAGCAGCTCAATGGGGGGACAAGAGACCCAGTACTTC. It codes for CASSSMGGQETQYF.

The CDR3 sequence is CASRIGEGYTF. CDR3 nucleotides: TGTGCCAGCCGAATAGGGGAGGGCTACACCTTC. This chain joins TRBV6-5 and TRBJ1-2, with D perhaps TRBD1 (5 bases). This CDR3 comprises 11 residues. V lost 8 bases and J 8 bases, leaving 12 bases between the germline ends. CDR1 and CDR2 from the germline V gene are MNHEY and SVGAGI.

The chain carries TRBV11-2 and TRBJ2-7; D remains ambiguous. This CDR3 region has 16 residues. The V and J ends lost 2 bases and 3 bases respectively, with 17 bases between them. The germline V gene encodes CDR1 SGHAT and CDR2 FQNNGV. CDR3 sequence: CASSLRLAEPLYEQYF. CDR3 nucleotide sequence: TGTGCCAGCAGCTTAAGACTTGCGGAACCGCTCTACGAGCAGTACTTC.

CDR3 nucleotide sequence: TGTGCCAGCAGCTTCGCAGGGCCCTCCACAGATACGCAGTATTTT. Amino acids: CASSFAGPSTDTQYF. The gene calls are TRBV7-9 and TRBJ2-3; D perhaps matches TRBD1 (5 bases). CDR3 length: 15 residues. V was cut by 3 bases and J by 2 bases, with 12 bases left in between. Looked up from germline, CDR1 is SEHNR and CDR2 is FQNEAQ (reference sequence).

Here the CDR3 reads CASSPPISGGSNTGELFF. The CDR3 DNA sequence: TGTGCCAGCTCACCACCTATTAGCGGGGGGTCGAACACCGGGGAGCTGTTTTTT. This chain links TRBV18 with TRBJ2-2, with 10 bases matching TRBD2. V was clipped by 0 bases and J by 0 bases; unmatched bases: 4. Germline CDR1 is KGHSH and CDR2 is LQKENI. CDR3 length: 18 amino acids. The variable domain in full, with the rest retrieved from reference TRBV18 and TRBJ2-2, is NAGVMQNPRHLVRRRGQEARLRCSPMKGHSHVYWYRQLPEEGLKFMVYLQKENIIDESGMPKERFSAEFPKEGPSILRIQQVVRGDSAAYFCASSPPISGGSNTGELFFGEGSRLTVL.

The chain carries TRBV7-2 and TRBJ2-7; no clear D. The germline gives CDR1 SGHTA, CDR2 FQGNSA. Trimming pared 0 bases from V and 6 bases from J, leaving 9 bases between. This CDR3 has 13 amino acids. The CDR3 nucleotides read TGTGCCAGCAGCTTAGCGTCGCCTAGCGAGCAGTACTTC. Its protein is CASSLASPSEQYF.

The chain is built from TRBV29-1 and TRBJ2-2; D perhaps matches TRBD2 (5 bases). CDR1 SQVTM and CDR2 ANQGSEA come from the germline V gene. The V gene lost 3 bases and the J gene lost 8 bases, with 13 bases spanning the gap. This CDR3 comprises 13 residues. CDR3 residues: CSVDQSGMGELFF. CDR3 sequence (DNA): TGCAGCGTTGATCAGAGCGGTATGGGGGAGCTGTTTTTT.